This passage covers 20 T cell receptor beta chains from one sample sequenced in a study of cytomegalovirus exposure and HLA in healthy donors. Primers: 60 Vbeta forward and 13 Jbeta reverse. The data were produced by immunoSEQ multiplex PCR, yet TCRdb's version contains in-frame clones alone and is incomplete. This table has some 150,000 clones, 75% to 85% appearing once. The specimen sequenced was PBMCs. The origin of the receptors is a man between 50 and 59 years old in good health and CMV-seropositive.

In DNA form, the CDR3 reads TGTGCCAGCAGCTCCGAGGGGGCCTATAATTCACCCCTCCACTTT. Translation: CASSSEGAYNSPLHF. The chain links TRBV7-9 to TRBJ1-6; TRBD1 might be the D (6 bases). Germline CDR1 SEHNR, CDR2 FQNEAQ (reference sequence). V dropped 4 bases and J dropped 2 bases, with 9 bases sitting between them. This CDR3 has 15 amino acids.

V and J are TRBV27 and TRBJ1-5; 7 positions agree with TRBD1. V gave up 5 bases and J gave up 5 bases; unmatched junction bases: 3. The CDR3 loop spans 13 amino acids. Per the germline V gene, CDR1 is MNHEY and CDR2 is SMNVEV (reference sequence). This CDR3 reads CASSGRGDQPQHF. The CDR3 DNA reads as TGTGCCAGCAGTGGCAGGGGGGATCAGCCCCAGCATTTT.

The chain recombines TRBV28 with TRBJ1-2; a weak D match, TRBD1 (6 bases). The CDR3 totals 16 residues. Germline V gives CDR1 MDHEN, CDR2 SYDVKM. Trimming removed 6 bases at V and 1 base at J, with 18 bases between. CDR3 residues: CASRRFVTGSNYGYTF. DNA for the CDR3: TGTGCCAGCAGACGCTTCGTTACAGGGAGTAACTATGGCTACACCTTC.

A few counts support this clone. V and J are TRBV9 and TRBJ1-2; a weak D match, TRBD1 (6 bases). This CDR3 comprises 14 residues. Germline loops: CDR1 SGDLS, CDR2 YYNGEE. Trimming shortened V by 4 bases and J by 4 bases, and 14 bases separated the two germline ends. As DNA, the CDR3 is TGTGCCAGCAGCCCCCCCGGACAGCTCTATGGCTACACCTTC. Translation gives CASSPPGQLYGYTF.

This clone was picked up one time. The junction shows a germline mismatch at one end, possibly a read error. The chain combines TRBV7-9 with TRBJ2-7; TRBD2 matches 13 bases. CDR3 size: 14 residues. Germline CDR1 and CDR2: SEHNR and FQNEAQ (reference sequence). The CDR3 DNA reads as TGTTCCAGCAGCGGGACTAGCGGGATTGGCGAGCAGTACTTC. It is translated as CSSSGTSGIGEQYF.

V usage is TRBV5-1 and J usage is TRBJ1-5; the D gene is possibly TRBD1 (5 bases). The CDR3 spans 13 residues. With 4 bases removed from V and 6 bases from J, the gap between germline ends came to 11 bases. CDR1 SGHRS and CDR2 YFSETQ come from the germline V gene. CDR3 in DNA: TGCGCCAGCAGCCTCTATAGGGGTCAGCCCCAGCATTTT. Translated, it gives CASSLYRGQPQHF.

This clone has just a few counts. The chain links TRBV7-9 to TRBJ1-4; tentative D call: TRBD1 (6 bases). The CDR3 is made up of 16 amino acids. Germline CDR1 and CDR2: SEHNR and FQNEAQ (reference sequence). V gave up 3 bases and J gave up 4 bases, with 15 bases separating them. CDR3 loop: CASSLRGGGNNEKLFF. In DNA, the CDR3 is TGTGCCAGCAGCTTGAGGGGGGGCGGGAATAATGAAAAACTGTTTTTT.

The chain recombines TRBV6-4 with TRBJ2-7; D unresolved. This CDR3 is built from 13 residues. Trimming removed 5 bases from V and 0 bases from J, with 8 bases in between. Germline CDR1 and CDR2: MRHNA and SNTAGT. In DNA, the CDR3 is TGTGCCAGCAGTTCTCCCCTCTCCTACGAGCAGTACTTC. Protein product: CASSSPLSYEQYF.

This clone was counted a few times. The CDR3 nucleotides are TGCGCCAGCAGCCAGCAACAGGGTGATTATACTGAAGCTTTCTTT. As protein: CASSQQQGDYTEAFF. The chain is built from TRBV4-1 and TRBJ1-1, with a possible D match to TRBD1 (6 bases). The V gene lost 3 bases and the J gene lost 5 bases, with 16 bases spanning the gap. This CDR3 is 15 amino acids long. Germline loops: CDR1 MGHRA, CDR2 YSYEKL.

By its share, this clone is medium-sized (0.01 to 0.1%). Given a much more abundant clone one base away, this may be a read error. The chain joins TRBV7-9 to TRBJ1-2; 8 bases line up with TRBD1. The CDR3 has 15 residues. CDR1 is SEHNR and CDR2 is FQNEAQ in the germline V gene (reference sequence). Here the CDR3 DNA reads TGTTCCAGCAGCTCCCACGGACAGGGCAACTATGGCTACACCTTC. Its protein product is CSSSSHGQGNYGYTF.

The table lists this clone with a few counts. The V and J genes are TRBV5-4 and TRBJ1-4, with D maybe TRBD1 (6 bases). This CDR3 is built from 16 residues. The ends were cut back, 4 bases at V and 8 bases at J, with 21 bases in the middle. Germline V gives CDR1 SGHNT, CDR2 YYREEE (reference sequence). The CDR3 nucleotides read TGTGCCAGCAGCCCCAGTGCGGGGGCGGAGGAAGAAAAACTGTTTTTT. It is translated as CASSPSAGAEEEKLFF.

The chain links TRBV18 to TRBJ2-7; D is possibly TRBD2 (5 bases). CDR1 and CDR2 (germline): KGHSH, LQKENI. V dropped 4 bases and J dropped 5 bases, with 18 bases sitting between them. The CDR3 has 15 residues. The CDR3 spells CASSLPGGSVHEQYF. For the CDR3, the DNA is TGTGCCAGCTCACTCCCTGGAGGAAGCGTTCACGAGCAGTACTTC.

V gene TRBV5-1 combines with J gene TRBJ2-3, with 8 bases lining up with TRBD2. The CDR3 has 15 amino acids. The trim removed 3 bases at V and 8 bases at J, leaving 11 bases unmatched. The germline CDR1 and CDR2 sequences are SGHRS and YFSETQ. CDR3 in DNA: TGCGCCAGCAGCTCCGCCGGGGGGGGACTTAGTACGCAGTATTTT. This sequence encodes CASSSAGGGLSTQYF.

The rearrangement links TRBV18 to TRBJ1-2; D may be TRBD1 (5 bases). V dropped 3 bases and J dropped 0 bases, with 8 bases sitting between them. This CDR3 region has 14 residues. The V gene's germline CDR1 is KGHSH and CDR2 LQKENI. The CDR3 loop reads CASSPDRSNYGYTF. CDR3 sequence (DNA): TGTGCCAGCTCACCCGACAGATCTAACTATGGCTACACCTTC.

J is TRBJ2-1 and V is TRBV30; 10 nucleotides match TRBD2. V lost 4 bases to trimming and J lost 5 bases; unmatched junction nucleotides: 14. CDR3 size: 17 residues. CDR1 and CDR2 (germline): GTSNPN, SVGIG (reference sequence). The DNA for the CDR3 is TGTGCCTGGAATGATGGAGGGAGCGGGAGGGCCCACAATGAGCAGTTCTTC. Translated: CAWNDGGSGRAHNEQFF.

For this clone: The junction differs from germline at one of its ends, possibly a read error. The CDR3 sequence: CSSSTDRAGGANVLTF. Here the CDR3 DNA reads TGTTCCAGCAGTACAGACAGGGCCGGTGGGGCCAACGTCCTGACTTTC. The chain carries TRBV7-9 and TRBJ2-6; TRBD1 agrees at 7 bases. Germline assignment: CDR1 SEHNR and CDR2 FQNEAQ (reference sequence). The CDR3 length is 16 residues. The variable domain in full, with the rest retrieved from reference TRBV7-9 and TRBJ2-6, is DTGVSQNPRHKITKRGQNVTFRCDPISEHNRLYWYRQTLGQGPEFLTYFQNEAQLEKSRLLSDRFSAERPKGSFSTLEIQRTEQGDSAMYLCSSSTDRAGGANVLTFGAGSRLTVL.

Details on this clone: The sample carries other DNA sequences with the same CDR3. The chain combines TRBV28 with TRBJ2-7; D unresolved. From germline, CDR1 is MDHEN and CDR2 SYDVKM. CDR3 length equals 13 residues. Trimming took 3 bases from V and 3 from J, leaving 9 bases between them. CDR3 nucleotides: TGTGCCAGCAGTTTGGGCCGCGACTACGAGCAGTACTTC. Its translation: CASSLGRDYEQYF.

Regarding this clone: One end of the junction is discordant with germline, which a read error may explain. This chain connects TRBV5-6 to TRBJ2-7; maybe TRBD2 (6 bases). Germline V gives CDR1 SGHDT, CDR2 YYEEEE. This CDR3 is built from 13 residues. CDR3 in amino acids: CASSAISGYANDF. The CDR3 coding sequence is TGTGCCAGCAGCGCGATAAGCGGGTACGCCAATGACTTC.

This clone showed up just once. The chain recombines TRBV29-1 with TRBJ2-3, with 8 nucleotides matching TRBD1. This CDR3 has 15 amino acids. Germline CDR1 SQVTM, CDR2 ANQGSEA. The junction had 13 bases not matched to a gene; V was cut back by 4 bases and J by 7 bases. CDR3 sequence (DNA): TGCAGCGTTGGGCTCCGGCGACAGGGGCTGAATACGCAGTATTTT. It codes for CSVGLRRQGLNTQYF.

This rearrangement joins TRBV11-2 to TRBJ2-5; 8 nucleotides agree with TRBD2. CDR1 is SGHAT, CDR2 FQNNGV, per germline. V gave up 5 bases and J gave up 4 bases; unmatched junction bases: 9. The CDR3 sequence is 15 residues long. The CDR3 loop reads CASSPVPSGRETQYF. The CDR3 nucleotides read TGTGCCAGCAGCCCCGTCCCGAGCGGGAGAGAGACCCAGTACTTC.